These T cell receptor beta chains were read from a single sample in a study of blood T cell repertoires in COVID-19. Clones were read by immunoSEQ multiplex PCR, and TCRdb kept only the in-frame ones, dropping some. The sample lists around 250,000 clones, approximately 89% occurring once. The sample comprised peripheral blood. Receptors originate from a man aged 40-55 years with active or convalescent COVID-19. Each CDR3 is given with its conserved first and last residue. D genes are given only for firm matches. For some rows the clone size is stated as once, few or many, or as a class when expanded; others skip it.

v_call: TRBV25-1; j_call: TRBJ2-3; d_call: .; clone_size: .; cdr3_aa: CASSDNTDTQYF; cdr3_nt: TGTGCCAGCAGTGATAACACAGATACGCAGTATTTT
v_call: TRBV19; j_call: TRBJ2-7; d_call: TRBD1; clone_size: .; cdr3_aa: CASSLGTGYPYEQYF; cdr3_nt: TGTGCCAGTAGCCTCGGGACAGGATACCCCTACGAGCAGTACTTC
v_call: TRBV28; j_call: TRBJ1-5; d_call: .; clone_size: .; cdr3_aa: CASSWTGTTYQPQHF; cdr3_nt: TGTGCCAGCAGTTGGACCGGGACAACGTATCAGCCCCAGCATTTT
v_call: TRBV5-6; j_call: TRBJ1-3; d_call: .; clone_size: .; cdr3_aa: CASSVRGSGNTIYF; cdr3_nt: TGTGCCAGCAGCGTGCGGGGCTCTGGAAACACCATATATTTT
v_call: TRBV19; j_call: TRBJ1-3; d_call: .; clone_size: .; cdr3_aa: CATAGSGGGNTIYF; cdr3_nt: TGTGCCACCGCGGGCAGCGGCGGGGGAAACACCATATATTTT
v_call: TRBV28; j_call: TRBJ1-2; d_call: .; clone_size: .; cdr3_aa: CASSPGGGYGYTF; cdr3_nt: TGTGCCAGCAGTCCTGGGGGGGGCTATGGCTACACCTTC
v_call: TRBV9; j_call: TRBJ1-3; d_call: .; clone_size: few; cdr3_aa: CASSAYQGSGNTIYF; cdr3_nt: TGTGCCAGCAGCGCCTACCAGGGGTCTGGAAACACCATATATTTT
v_call: TRBV2; j_call: TRBJ1-2; d_call: .; clone_size: .; cdr3_aa: CASSRGADYGYTF; cdr3_nt: TGTGCCAGCAGTCGGGGGGCCGACTATGGCTACACCTTC
v_call: TRBV24-1; j_call: TRBJ2-1; d_call: TRBD2; clone_size: .; cdr3_aa: CATSDPGGGEQFF; cdr3_nt: TGTGCCACCAGTGACCCAGGCGGGGGTGAGCAGTTCTTC
v_call: TRBV2; j_call: TRBJ1-4; d_call: .; clone_size: .; cdr3_aa: CASSGRRQARTNEKLFF; cdr3_nt: TGTGCCAGCAGTGGCCGTAGGCAGGCTCGAACTAATGAAAAACTGTTTTTT
v_call: TRBV5-1; j_call: TRBJ2-1; d_call: TRBD2; clone_size: .; cdr3_aa: CASSVAGLDFGEQFF; cdr3_nt: TGCGCCAGCAGCGTCGCGGGACTAGATTTTGGTGAGCAGTTCTTC
v_call: TRBV6-6; j_call: TRBJ2-7; d_call: TRBD1; clone_size: .; cdr3_aa: CASRDLDRRDEQYF; cdr3_nt: TGTGCCAGCAGAGACTTGGACAGGCGCGACGAGCAGTACTTC
v_call: TRBV24-1; j_call: TRBJ2-6; d_call: .; clone_size: .; cdr3_aa: CATSAGAGANVLTF; cdr3_nt: TGTGCCACCAGTGCCGGGGCTGGGGCCAACGTCCTGACTTTC
v_call: TRBV6-5; j_call: TRBJ1-3; d_call: .; clone_size: .; cdr3_aa: CASPSRSGNTIYF; cdr3_nt: TGTGCCAGCCCTAGTCGGTCAGGAAACACCATATATTTT
v_call: TRBV4-1; j_call: TRBJ1-2; d_call: TRBD1; clone_size: .; cdr3_aa: CASSQGTVNYGYTF; cdr3_nt: TGCGCCAGCAGCCAGGGGACAGTGAACTATGGCTACACCTTC
v_call: TRBV20-1; j_call: TRBJ2-5; d_call: TRBD2; clone_size: once; cdr3_aa: CSVSGRETQYF; cdr3_nt: TGCAGTGTCTCCGGGAGGGAGACCCAGTACTTC
v_call: TRBV9; j_call: TRBJ1-2; d_call: .; clone_size: .; cdr3_aa: CASSVAEGGTYGYTF; cdr3_nt: TGTGCCAGCAGCGTAGCGGAGGGGGGGACCTATGGCTACACCTTC
v_call: TRBV27; j_call: TRBJ2-7; d_call: TRBD2; clone_size: .; cdr3_aa: CASTYRGGRTYEQYF; cdr3_nt: TGTGCCAGCACCTACCGGGGGGGGCGAACCTACGAGCAGTACTTC